Below, 18 T cell receptor beta chains from the same sample are listed, as sequenced in a study of molecular identifiers for immune sequencing clone quantification. MiXCR, applied by TCRdb to the PCR reads, yields one record per CDR3 protein. The sample lists about 640,000 distinct CDR3 sequences, about 20% occurring once. The sequencing input was naive CD8+ T cells from blood, with Jurkat cell RNA spiked in. The subset was: FACS-sorted CD8+CD4-CCR7+CD45RA+ naive T cells. The receptor set was obtained from a human donor in good health. Some libraries in this study had Jurkat cell RNA spiked in.

Turning to this clonotype: A read error is possible here, since a much larger clone lies one base away. The chain combines TRBV7-2 with TRBJ1-1; no clear D gene. Germline V gene data show CDR1 as SGHTA and CDR2 as FQGNSA. Trimming pared 1 base from V and 8 bases from J, leaving 11 bases between. This CDR3 contains 13 residues. CDR3: CASSLDGLAEAFF. The CDR3 region has the DNA TGTGCCAGCAGCTTAGACGGGTTGGCGGAAGCTTTCTTT.

This clonotype was observed many times. The genes are TRBV24-1 and TRBJ2-6; no firm D call. Germline values: CDR1 KGHDR, CDR2 SFDVKD. V was trimmed by 4 bases and J by 1 base, leaving 10 bases between them. The CDR3 is made up of 16 amino acids. CDR3 amino acids: CATSDSILSGANVLTF. The DNA of the CDR3 is TGTGCCACCAGTGACTCAATATTATCTGGGGCCAACGTCCTGACTTTC.

This clonotype was seen repeatedly, ten times or more. J is TRBJ2-2 and V is TRBV6-1, with no clear D. The germline V gene encodes CDR1 MNHNS and CDR2 SASEGT. The germline V and J ends were trimmed by 2 bases and 2 bases, with 6 bases remaining between them. This CDR3 comprises 14 residues. As DNA, the CDR3 is TGTGCCAGCAGTGAACTTATAAACACCGGGGAGCTGTTTTTT. This encodes CASSELINTGELFF.

Comment on this clonotype: A much larger clonotype is one base distant, so this may be a read error. The chain is built from TRBV7-2 and TRBJ2-1; 7 bases map to TRBD2. The CDR3 is 15 residues long. Germline values: CDR1 SGHTA, CDR2 FQGNSA. V gave up 6 bases and J gave up 10 bases; unmatched junction bases: 15. The CDR3 sequence: CASSLTDSGSWEQFF. CDR3 sequence (DNA): TGTGCCAGCAGTTTAACCGATAGCGGGTCTTGGGAGCAGTTCTTC.

The sample holds a few counts of this clonotype. One junction end disagrees with the germline gene, perhaps due to a read error. The V gene is TRBV18, the J gene TRBJ1-1; the D gene is possibly TRBD1 (6 bases). This CDR3 region has 14 residues. Germline-derived CDR1 and CDR2 are KGHSH and LQKENI. CDR3 loop: CAGSPTGMNTEAFF. CDR3 nucleotide sequence: TGTGCCGGCTCACCAACAGGGATGAACACTGAAGCTTTCTTT.

Points on this clonotype: A much larger clone lies one base from this, so it may be a read error. Since the CDR3 does not end with the conserved phenylalanine or tryptophan, this likely comes from a read error. V gene TRBV5-6 combines with J gene TRBJ2-7; 7 nucleotides match TRBD2. The germline V gene has CDR1 SGHDT and CDR2 YYEEEE. V was pared by 2 bases and J by 5 bases, with 4 bases of the junction left unmatched. The CDR3 runs 13 residues. In nucleotides, the CDR3 is TGTGCCAGCAGCTTCTGGGGGGGGAACGAGCAGTACCTC. The encoded protein is CASSFWGGNEQYL.

V usage is TRBV4-3 and J usage is TRBJ2-1, with D perhaps assigned TRBD1 or TRBD2 (5 bases each). CDR1 is LGHNA and CDR2 is YSLEER in the germline V gene. The CDR3 contains 19 residues. Trimming removed 1 base at V and 5 bases at J, with 24 bases between. The CDR3 is CASSQVGFGANPTDNEQFF. The DNA for the CDR3 is TGCGCCAGCAGCCAAGTCGGGTTCGGGGCCAACCCCACTGACAATGAGCAGTTCTTC.

This clonotype was counted a few times. J is TRBJ1-6 and V is TRBV6-1; 8 bases fit TRBD1. Losses at the gene ends were 8 bases for V and 10 bases for J; bases not matched to a gene: 10. There are 14 residues in the CDR3. From germline, CDR1 is MNHNS and CDR2 SASEGT. CDR3 DNA sequence: TGTGCCAGCGGGGAAGACAGGGGAGGATCACCCCTCCACTTT. This codes for CASGEDRGGSPLHF.

A single count supports this clonotype. Possible read error: a much larger clone is one base away. The CDR3 end shows no conserved phenylalanine or tryptophan, and so a read error is likely. The J gene is TRBJ1-1, the V gene TRBV5-6; D uncertain. CDR1 is SGHDT, CDR2 YYEEEE, per germline. The V end lost 4 bases, the J end lost 2 bases, and 12 bases lay between the germline ends. The CDR3 consists of 14 residues. The CDR3 here is CASSPDWGNTEAFL. The CDR3 coding sequence is TGTGCCAGCAGCCCGGACTGGGGAAACACTGAAGCTTTCCTT.

This clonotype was seen many times. The rearrangement uses TRBV29-1 and TRBJ2-2; 7 bases are shared with TRBD1. Germline assignment: CDR1 SQVTM and CDR2 ANQGSEA. The CDR3 covers 14 residues. Unmatched junction bases numbered 4, after V lost 4 bases and J lost 2 bases. CDR3 loop: CSVAGTVNTGELFF. For the CDR3, the DNA is TGCAGCGTTGCTGGGACAGTCAACACCGGGGAGCTGTTTTTT.

This clonotype has at least ten counts. The rearrangement links TRBV27 to TRBJ2-2; D may be TRBD1 (6 bases). Germline V CDR1 and CDR2: MNHEY, SMNVEV (reference sequence). The CDR3 runs to 15 residues. The ends were cut back, 7 bases at V and 5 bases at J, with 17 bases in the middle. CDR3 sequence reads: CASKAYRELTGELFF. In nucleotides, the CDR3 is TGTGCCAGCAAAGCCTACAGGGAACTTACCGGGGAGCTGTTTTTT.

This clonotype was seen many times. V and J are TRBV6-2 or TRBV6-3 and TRBJ2-1; D perhaps matches TRBD2 (5 bases). The CDR3 has 15 residues. V was clipped by 7 bases and J by 0 bases, with 13 bases between them. CDR1 is MNHEY, CDR2 SVGEGT, per germline. CDR3 DNA sequence: TGTGCCAGCATCGACGGGGTAGTCTCCTACAATGAGCAGTTCTTC. Protein: CASIDGVVSYNEQFF.

In its sample, this clonotype was seen many times. The CDR3 DNA follows: TGTGCCAGCAGTAAGTGGGGACAGGGGTTGGATCAGCCCCAGCATTTT. Its protein is CASSKWGQGLDQPQHF. This sequence joins TRBV12-3 or TRBV12-4 and TRBJ1-5; 10 nucleotides agree with TRBD1. Germline trimming cut 5 bases from V and 5 bases from J; bases unmatched to any gene: 9. CDR3 length: 16 amino acids.

This clonotype was recorded at least ten times. This chain connects TRBV13 to TRBJ1-4; D uncertain. This CDR3 has 16 residues. Germline CDR1 PRHDT, CDR2 FYEKMQ (reference sequence). V lost 5 bases to trimming and J lost 3 bases, with 16 bases between them. DNA for the CDR3: TGTGCCAGCAGCAACCGGCTTTCTGCGTCTAATGAAAAACTGTTTTTT. It yields the protein CASSNRLSASNEKLFF. Combining the CDR3 with reference TRBV13 and TRBJ1-4 gives the whole variable domain AAGVIQSPRHLIKEKRETATLKCYPIPRHDTVYWYQQGPGQDPQFLISFYEKMQSDKGSIPDRFSAQQFSDYHSELNMSSLELGDSALYFCASSNRLSASNEKLFFGSGTQLSVL.

Remarks on this clonotype: A much more abundant neighbour one base away suggests this may be a read error. The gene calls are TRBV27 and TRBJ1-5; no definite D call. CDR3 size: 12 residues. Germline V CDR1 and CDR2: MNHEY, SMNVEV (reference sequence). The CDR3 loop reads CPSRSGIQPQHF. DNA of the CDR3: TGTCCCAGCAGGAGTGGAATCCAGCCCCAGCATTTT.

This clonotype was seen a handful of times. V is TRBV5-1 and J is TRBJ1-1; 7 nucleotides line up with TRBD1. The CDR3 consists of 15 residues. Germline V gene sequence: CDR1 SGHRS, CDR2 YFSETQ. V trimming: 3 bases; J trimming: 1 base; junction bases outside the gene matches: 6. In DNA form, the CDR3 reads TGCGCCAGCAGCTGGGCGACAGGGAGGAACACTGAAGCTTTCTTT. Its protein product is CASSWATGRNTEAFF.

This clonotype was observed many times. The chain couples TRBV5-6 to TRBJ1-1, with no clear D. The CDR3 is 13 amino acids. Trimming removed 0 bases from V and 4 bases from J, with 7 bases in between. Germline assignment: CDR1 SGHDT and CDR2 YYEEEE. Here the CDR3 DNA reads TGTGCCAGCAGCTTGGTAGGGTCCACTGAAGCTTTCTTT. This codes for CASSLVGSTEAFF.

For this clonotype: The CDR3 end shows no conserved phenylalanine or tryptophan, and so a read error is likely. CDR3 nucleotide sequence: TGTGCCAGCAGTTTTCTAGCAGGCAACGAAAAACTGTTTCTT. The encoded protein is CASSFLAGNEKLFL. The gene calls are TRBV12-3 or TRBV12-4 and TRBJ1-4; D call uncertain. Trimming pared 3 bases from V and 8 bases from J, leaving 13 bases between. The CDR3 has 14 residues.